The 28 T cell receptor beta chains below all came from one sample that was sequenced in a study of T-cell memory formation after mild COVID-19. TCRdb redid the calling of the 5' RACE reads with MiXCR, one entry per CDR3 protein. The repertoire holds 150,000 to 200,000 distinct CDR3 sequences, roughly 15% seen once, with roughly 15% in the top ten. The sequenced material came from PBMCs or a T cell subset sorted from them (not recorded which). All receptors derive from an adult woman who had mild COVID-19 (a few samples of this study predate the infection). Cell type and time point are not known.

The V gene is TRBV7-8, the J gene TRBJ2-3, with D possibly TRBD2 on 6 matching bases. This CDR3 is built from 16 residues. The ends were cut back, 4 bases at V and 2 bases at J, with 16 bases in the middle. Germline V gene sequence: CDR1 SGHVS, CDR2 FQNEAQ. CDR3 amino acids: CASSYRQRANTDTQYF. In nucleotides, the CDR3 is TGTGCCAGCAGCTACCGCCAGCGGGCTAACACAGATACGCAGTATTTT.

The J gene is TRBJ2-7, the V gene TRBV27, with D unclear. V dropped 4 bases and J dropped 4 bases, with 11 bases sitting between them. The CDR3 has 13 residues. Per germline, CDR1 MNHEY and CDR2 SMNVEV (reference sequence). CDR3 protein: CASSSEVPYEQYF. CDR3 bases: TGTGCCAGCAGTTCCGAAGTTCCTTACGAGCAGTACTTC.

The rearrangement joins TRBV7-2 to TRBJ2-1; maybe TRBD2 (7 bases). CDR1 is SGHTA, CDR2 FQGNSA, per germline. V was cut by 5 bases and J by 6 bases, with 23 bases left in between. The CDR3 sequence is 17 residues long. In DNA, the CDR3 is TGTGCCAGCAGCCCTCTCATGGGGGGGCGTGGGGGCAATGAGCAGTTCTTC. This translates into CASSPLMGGRGGNEQFF.

This clonotype has a handful of counts. This chain connects TRBV7-9 to TRBJ2-6; D is unclear. V gave up 5 bases and J gave up 0 bases, with 8 bases separating them. The CDR3 extends over 15 amino acids. Germline lookup yields CDR1 SEHNR and CDR2 FQNEAQ (reference sequence). The CDR3 protein is CASSRLSSGANVLTF. In nucleotides, the CDR3 is TGTGCCAGCAGCCGTTTGAGCTCTGGGGCCAACGTCCTGACTTTC.

This clonotype was picked up many times. V and J are TRBV14 and TRBJ2-7, with a weak D call TRBD1 (6 bases). CDR3 length equals 12 residues. The V end was cut by 3 bases, the J end by 4 bases, with 7 bases between. Germline V gives CDR1 SGHDN, CDR2 FVKESK. CDR3 region: CASSQQGYEQYF. The CDR3 DNA is TGTGCCAGCAGCCAGCAGGGGTACGAGCAGTACTTC.

This clonotype was detected only a few times. The chain joins TRBV2 to TRBJ2-1; 7 bases line up with TRBD1. Germline V gene data show CDR1 as SNHLY and CDR2 as FYNNEI. J gave up 2 bases and V 11 bases, and 6 bases lay outside the gene matches. The CDR3 covers 13 residues. The CDR3 reads CAGWTGAYNEQFF. CDR3 bases: TGTGCCGGATGGACAGGAGCCTACAATGAGCAGTTCTTC. Variable domain in full (rest from reference TRBV2 and TRBJ2-1): EPEVTQTPSHQVTQMGQEVILRCVPISNHLYFYWYRQILGQKVEFLVSFYNNEISEKSEIFDDQFSVERPDGSNFTLKIRSTKLEDSAMYFCAGWTGAYNEQFFGPGTRLTVL.

This chain joins TRBV5-5 and TRBJ1-1; the D is unclear. The germline V gene has CDR1 SGHKS and CDR2 YYEKEE (reference sequence). The CDR3 runs 13 residues. V lost 3 bases and J 5 bases, leaving 11 bases between the germline ends. The CDR3 coding sequence is TGTGCCAGCAGCTCCATTAGGGATACTGAAGCTTTCTTT. Encoded protein: CASSSIRDTEAFF. The full variable domain, in which reference TRBV5-5 and TRBJ1-1 provide the parts outside the CDR3, is DAGVTQSPTHLIKTRGQQVTLRCSPISGHKSVSWYQQVLGQGPQFIFQYYEKEERGRGNFPDRFSARQFPNYSSELNVNALLLGDSALYLCASSSIRDTEAFFGQGTRLTVV.

This clonotype has a count of ten or more. The chain's CDR3 is CASSYLGTAAYEQYF. As DNA, the CDR3 is TGTGCCAGCAGTTACCTCGGAACCGCCGCCTACGAGCAGTACTTC. The chain joins TRBV6-2 or TRBV6-3 to TRBJ2-7; D is undetermined. Between the trimmed V and J ends, which lost 2 bases and 2 bases, there was a span of 13 bases. There are 15 residues in the CDR3. Germline CDR1 MNHEY, CDR2 SVGEGT.

This clonotype was detected only a few times. This chain joins TRBV10-3 and TRBJ2-1; 10 nucleotides match TRBD2. Losses at the gene ends were 5 bases for V and 0 bases for J; bases not matched to a gene: 1. Germline values: CDR1 ENHRY, CDR2 SYGVKD. The CDR3 loop spans 15 amino acids. The CDR3 region is CAISLAGGSYNEQFF. The CDR3 nucleotides read TGTGCCATCAGTTTAGCGGGGGGCTCCTACAATGAGCAGTTCTTC.

This clonotype was seen only a few times. The genes are TRBV27 and TRBJ2-7; weak D call: TRBD1 (5 bases). Germline CDR1 is MNHEY and CDR2 is SMNVEV (reference sequence). The CDR3 loop spans 18 amino acids. V gave up 5 bases and J gave up 4 bases, with 27 bases separating them. CDR3 amino acids: CASSGQSFGRQWPYEQYF. The CDR3 DNA reads TGTGCCAGCAGTGGCCAGTCGTTCGGACGACAGTGGCCTTACGAGCAGTACTTC.

The chain recombines TRBV7-2 with TRBJ2-2; D uncertain. Trimming shortened V by 3 bases and J by 7 bases, and 6 bases separated the two germline ends. CDR3 length: 12 residues. Germline-derived CDR1 and CDR2 are SGHTA and FQGNSA. The CDR3 here is CASSFVFGELFF. The CDR3 region has the DNA TGTGCCAGCAGCTTCGTGTTCGGGGAGCTGTTTTTT.

The rearrangement links TRBV12-3 or TRBV12-4 to TRBJ2-5, with D unclear. CDR3 length: 14 amino acids. V dropped 5 bases and J dropped 3 bases, with 13 bases sitting between them. This CDR3 is CASSPAVAKETQYF. As DNA, the CDR3 is TGTGCCAGCAGTCCCGCGGTGGCGAAAGAGACCCAGTACTTC.

The sample holds a few counts of this clonotype. The V gene is TRBV7-9, the J gene TRBJ1-5; 7 nucleotides agree with TRBD1. After removal of 5 bases from V and 4 bases from J, the junction contained 2 bases not matched to a gene. The CDR3 runs to 13 residues. The germline gives CDR1 SEHNR, CDR2 FQNEAQ (reference sequence). DNA for the CDR3: TGTGCCAGCAGCCCGACAGGGAATCAGCCCCAGCATTTT. This gives the protein CASSPTGNQPQHF.

The chain combines TRBV7-2 with TRBJ2-5; either TRBD1 or TRBD2 may fit D (5 bases each). The germline V gene encodes CDR1 SGHTA and CDR2 FQGNSA. V gave up 3 bases and J gave up 4 bases, with 15 bases separating them. The CDR3 sequence is 15 residues long. The CDR3 DNA reads TGTGCCAGCAGCTTTACGGGACGGGATGTAGAGACCCAGTACTTC. Protein product: CASSFTGRDVETQYF.

The chain joins TRBV6-5 to TRBJ1-3; D gene ambiguous. V lost 6 bases to trimming and J lost 4 bases, with 13 bases between them. Germline V gene data show CDR1 as MNHEY and CDR2 as SVGAGI. This CDR3 is built from 14 residues. Written as DNA, the CDR3 is TGTGCCAGCAGCACGACCAAGACGGGAAACACCATATATTTT. This codes for CASSTTKTGNTIYF.

This clonotype appeared a few times. The chain carries TRBV12-3 or TRBV12-4 and TRBJ1-1; TRBD1 agrees at 7 bases. J lost 4 bases, V lost 4 bases, and 9 bases had no gene match. The CDR3 spans 15 residues. The CDR3 nucleotides are TGTGCCAGCAGTTACGCAGGGGGATGGGGCACTGAAGCTTTCTTT. Its translation is CASSYAGGWGTEAFF.

This clonotype was picked up a small number of times. The gene calls are TRBV12-3 or TRBV12-4 and TRBJ1-5; a possible D gene is TRBD1 (6 bases). CDR3 length: 15 amino acids. The V end lost 5 bases, the J end lost 3 bases, and 14 bases lay between the germline ends. The CDR3 is CASSMATGPNQPQHF. In nucleotides, the CDR3 is TGTGCCAGCAGTATGGCGACAGGTCCCAATCAGCCCCAGCATTTT.

The V gene is TRBV20-1, the J gene TRBJ2-1; 12 bases are shared with TRBD2. This CDR3 contains 15 residues. Germline V lookup: CDR1 DFQATT, CDR2 SNEGSKA (reference sequence). V was pared by 6 bases and J by 8 bases, with 11 bases of the junction left unmatched. This CDR3 is CSASRTSGNRDEQFF. Here the CDR3 DNA reads TGCAGTGCATCCCGGACTAGCGGGAATCGCGATGAGCAGTTCTTC.

This clonotype was detected many times. V is TRBV20-1 and J is TRBJ2-5; TRBD1 is a possible D gene (6 bases). This CDR3 comprises 13 residues. The germline V gene has CDR1 DFQATT and CDR2 SNEGSKA (reference sequence). The germline V and J ends were trimmed by 8 bases and 1 base, with 14 bases remaining between them. The CDR3 DNA reads TGCAGTTCTCTTGACAGGACCCAAGAGACCCAGTACTTC. It specifies CSSLDRTQETQYF.

The chain employs TRBV27 and TRBJ2-7; 8 positions match TRBD1. The ends lost 5 bases at V and 3 bases at J; junction bases unmatched: 9. The CDR3 totals 15 residues. Germline lookup yields CDR1 MNHEY and CDR2 SMNVEV (reference sequence). The DNA for the CDR3 is TGTGCCAGCAGTCCTCGGACAGGGTTGGTCTACGAGCAGTACTTC. Translated, it gives CASSPRTGLVYEQYF.

This clonotype was counted only a few times. A junction boundary mismatches the germline segment, possibly from a read error. The chain combines TRBV7-7 with TRBJ2-5; D remains unclear. Germline-derived CDR1 and CDR2 are SSHAT and FNYEAQ (reference sequence). The CDR3 length is 14 residues. The CDR3 protein is CASSFGAGGETQYF. CDR3 coding DNA: TGTGCTAGCAGCTTCGGAGCCGGCGGTGAGACCCAGTACTTC.

The chain is built from TRBV5-4 and TRBJ2-7, with 11 positions matching TRBD2. The V gene end was trimmed by 5 bases and the J gene end by 2 bases; junction bases not matched to a gene: 6. CDR1 and CDR2 from the germline V gene are SGHNT and YYREEE (reference sequence). The CDR3 consists of 15 residues. CDR3 bases: TGTGCCAGCAGAGCCGGGACTAGCGGTACCTACGAGCAGTACTTC. Its translation: CASRAGTSGTYEQYF.

In this sample, this clonotype turned up a few times. The chain uses TRBV3-1 and TRBJ1-5; 7 bases align to TRBD1. The CDR3 extends over 13 amino acids. With 3 bases clipped from V and 7 bases from J, the junction kept 3 bases outside the gene matches. Looked up from germline, CDR1 is LGHDT and CDR2 is YNNKEL (reference sequence). The CDR3 here is CASSQDRMQPQHF. In nucleotides, the CDR3 is TGTGCCAGCAGCCAGGACAGGATGCAGCCCCAGCATTTT. The entire variable domain, with the rest obtained from reference TRBV3-1 and TRBJ1-5, is as follows: DTAVSQTPKYLVTQMGNDKSIKCEQNLGHDTMYWYKQDSKKFLKIMFSYNNKELIINETVPNRFSPKSPDKAHLNLHINSLELGDSAVYFCASSQDRMQPQHFGDGTRLSIL.

The CDR3 DNA reads TGCAGTGCTAGAGGTGGGACTAGGGGTGGTGAGGAGACCCAGTACTTC. This sequence encodes CSARGGTRGGEETQYF. The genes are TRBV20-1 and TRBJ2-5; 8 positions match TRBD2. CDR1 and CDR2 from the germline V gene are DFQATT and SNEGSKA (reference sequence). V shed 1 base and J 5 bases; nucleotides not matched to a gene: 12. The CDR3 extends over 16 amino acids.

This chain links TRBV20-1 with TRBJ2-2; 9 bases align to TRBD1. J was trimmed by 6 bases and V by 3 bases; bases with no gene match: 5. The CDR3 has 14 residues. Germline assignment: CDR1 DFQATT and CDR2 SNEGSKA (reference sequence). CDR3 protein: CSARDRGGSGELFF. The CDR3, as DNA: TGCAGTGCTAGGGACAGGGGAGGGTCCGGGGAGCTGTTTTTT.

CDR3 region: CASSNWDASGSTGELFF. The CDR3 region has the DNA TGCGCCAGCAGCAACTGGGATGCTAGCGGGAGCACCGGGGAGCTGTTTTTT. The chain combines TRBV5-1 with TRBJ2-2; 10 nucleotides align to TRBD2. From germline, CDR1 is SGHRS and CDR2 YFSETQ. V lost 4 bases, J lost 4 bases, and 10 bases stayed unmatched. The CDR3 runs to 17 residues.

This clonotype was counted a few times. The chain has TRBV15 and TRBJ2-2; D possibly uses TRBD1 or TRBD2 (7 bases each). CDR1 and CDR2 from the germline V gene are LNHNV and YYDKDF (reference sequence). Trimming stripped 11 bases from V and 2 bases from J, with 12 bases between. CDR3 length: 13 residues. The CDR3 here is CAGGDRNTGELFF. CDR3 in DNA: TGTGCCGGGGGGGACAGAAACACCGGGGAGCTGTTTTTT.

In its sample, this clonotype was seen a few times. This chain links TRBV27 with TRBJ1-2; 8 positions match TRBD1. V trimming: 8 bases; J trimming: 7 bases; junction bases outside the gene matches: 12. The CDR3 loop spans 14 amino acids. Germline V CDR1 and CDR2: MNHEY, SMNVEV (reference sequence). CDR3 nucleotide sequence: TGTGCCAGCGGCTCGATCAGGGGGCAAGGTGGCTACACCTTC. Residues: CASGSIRGQGGYTF.